The clone carrying this T cell receptor (beta chain) was seen a handful of times. Its antigen is currently unknown. This entry is derived from a study of T cells in Graves' hyperthyroidism and ophthalmopathy. Amplification of TCR beta CDR3 regions used RNA as the template. First-round RT-PCR of the TCR CDR3 relied on the HTBI primer set. MiXCR, run by TCRdb on the multiplex PCR reads, gives a single entry per CDR3 protein. The data contain more than 500,000 distinct CDR3 sequences, around 15% of them seen just once; the ten biggest clones take up 25% to 30%. Regarding the study as a whole: Most thyroid-expanded clonotypes above 0.001 were also found in blood. Stable hyperthyroidism was separated from ophthalmopathy by a model based on 13 V-J features.

Germline V gene lookup returns CDR1 LGHNA and CDR2 YSLEER. The CDR3 runs 19 residues. Trimming cost V 2 bases and J 6 bases; bases outside gene matches: 19. Sequencing was performed on blood. The receptor's source is a woman aged 25 to 45 with Graves' ophthalmopathy. V gene TRBV4-3 combines with J gene TRBJ2-7; TRBD2 matches at 10 bases. The CDR3 bases are TGCGCCAGCAGCCAATTTAGCCGGGCTAGCGGGAGCTGGGGGACCGAGCAGTACTTC. Translated, it gives CASSQFSRASGSWGTEQYF.